This T cell receptor (beta chain) was found in a study of T cells after yellow fever vaccination (dated by TCRdb to about 2019). Background for the entire study: Libraries from fractions with low cell numbers were prepared with the SMART-Seq v4 Ultra Low Input RNA kit. Bulk TCR alpha and beta repertoires were sequenced longitudinally to track T-cell clones before and after primary and booster YFV17D yellow fever vaccination. Two healthy male donors made up the cohort, one aged 18 to 30 years and the other aged 30 to 39 years. Blood samples were taken at several timepoints before and after primary and secondary immunization, and bulk PBMC replicates and cell subsets were isolated.

Sequenced using an Illumina NovaSeq 6000. TCR cDNA was synthesized by 5'RACE template switching, through which a universal primer site and unique molecular identifiers were introduced. cDNA synthesis was primed from both the TCR alpha and TCR beta constant segments. Library amplification used two PCR steps, and the second PCR step added sample barcodes and sequencing adapters. Sequencing of libraries was done on Illumina HiSeq 2500 (2x100 bp) or NovaSeq (2x150 bp). The original pipeline was this. MIGEC handled demultiplexing of reads and collapsing into UMI consensus sequences, while MiXCR performed V(D)J alignment. Using edgeR on replicate PBMC samples, clonotypes were called vaccine-responding if FDR was below 0.01 and the log2 fold change was above 5 up to day 15. Each bulk clonotype was labeled CD4 or CD8 based on which sequenced repertoire, CD4 or CD8, contained the clonotype at higher abundance. The public reads were run again by TCRdb, first through fastp at Q25 and then through MiXCR, and only productive beta chains were kept. Each record represents a unique CDR3 protein, reported with the most common genes and DNA among its rows. The V and J calls shown here were made by TCRdb, not taken from the authors' results. In this sample the table shows hundreds of thousands of distinct CDR3 sequences, approximately 19% of which occur a single time. 15% to 20% of the sample is taken by the ten largest.

The full study reports these points: Compared with the primary T-cell response, the secondary T-cell response was faster but weaker, reaching its peak on day 5 rather than on day 15. A small share of clonotypes was detected in both CD4 and CD8 compartments, with the overlap likely arising from convergent recombination. Computational filtering was required because FACS-sorted repertoires could contain abundant contaminating clonotypes from the bulk population. Only two donors were included in the study, so the extent to which the findings can be generalized is limited. Most clones expanded after primary vaccination were re-detected after the booster (approximately 96% of CD4 and around nine tenths of CD8), suggesting broad memory maintenance.

The treatment or condition label here, explained by the study, means: live attenuated yellow fever vaccine strain. At each blood-draw timepoint, two biological replicates of bulk PBMCs were obtained. A standard Ficoll-Paque protocol was used to isolate PBMCs from peripheral blood. TriZol was used to extract RNA from bulk PBMCs, from CD4 and CD8 fractions, and from dextramer-positive and dextramer-negative fractions. V is shortened by 0 bases, J by 7 bases, and the region joining them spans 17 bases. The germline V gene (reference sequence) supplies CDR1 DFQATT and CDR2 SNEGSKA. Measured from the cysteine to the phenylalanine, the CDR3 is 15 residues long. CDR3 DNA is the only sequence kept; it has 45 bases, read in frame from the first base. Concerning this clonotype itself: The clone's antigen remains unknown. Base quality data are lacking; no much larger clone is found one base away.

The sequences come from PBMCs, collected before the yellow fever booster vaccination. The chain joins TRBV20-1 to TRBJ2-3; the D call is possibly TRBD1 or TRBD2, each sharing 6 bases. The clonotype was recovered from a man aged 18 to 29 who received the YFV17D yellow fever vaccine. The DNA sequence is TGCAGTGCTAGAGATTGGGGACAAGGACTAAATACGCAGTATTTT. The translation is CSARDWGQGLNTQYF.